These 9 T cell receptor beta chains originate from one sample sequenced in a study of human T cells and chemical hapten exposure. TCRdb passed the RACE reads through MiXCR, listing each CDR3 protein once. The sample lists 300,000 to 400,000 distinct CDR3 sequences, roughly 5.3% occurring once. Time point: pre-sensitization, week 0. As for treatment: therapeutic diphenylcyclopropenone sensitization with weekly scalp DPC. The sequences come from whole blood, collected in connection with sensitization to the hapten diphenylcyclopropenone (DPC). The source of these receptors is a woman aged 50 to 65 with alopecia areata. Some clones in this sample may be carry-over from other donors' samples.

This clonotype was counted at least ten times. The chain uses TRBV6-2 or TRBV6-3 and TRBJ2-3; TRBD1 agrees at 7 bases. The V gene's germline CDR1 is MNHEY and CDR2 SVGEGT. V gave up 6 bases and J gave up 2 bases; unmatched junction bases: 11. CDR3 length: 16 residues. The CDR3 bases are TGTGCCAGCAGATCTGCTTGGGACAGAGACACAGATACGCAGTATTTT. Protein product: CASRSAWDRDTDTQYF.

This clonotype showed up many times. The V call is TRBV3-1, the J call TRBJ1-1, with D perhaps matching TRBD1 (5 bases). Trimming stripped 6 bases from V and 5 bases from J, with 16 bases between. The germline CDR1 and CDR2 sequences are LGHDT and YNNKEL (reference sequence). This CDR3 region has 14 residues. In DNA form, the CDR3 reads TGTGCCAGCAGGGACCGGAGGGGTCGGACTGAAGCTTTCTTT. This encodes CASRDRRGRTEAFF.

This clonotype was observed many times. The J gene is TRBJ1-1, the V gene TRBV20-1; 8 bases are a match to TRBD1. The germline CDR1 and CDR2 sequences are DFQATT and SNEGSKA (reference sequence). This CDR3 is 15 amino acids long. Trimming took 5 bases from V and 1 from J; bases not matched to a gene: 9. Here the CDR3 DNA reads TGCAGTGCTCCCCTCCGGGACAGGCAGAACACTGAAGCTTTCTTT. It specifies CSAPLRDRQNTEAFF.

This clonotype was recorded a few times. In nucleotides, the CDR3 is TGTGCCAGCAGCTCCTCAGGGGGCGGTTCCACTGAAGCTTTCTTT. Protein: CASSSSGGGSTEAFF. This chain uses TRBV7-9 with TRBJ1-1; 8 bases are shared with TRBD1. Germline V gene lookup returns CDR1 SEHNR and CDR2 FQNEAQ (reference sequence). V was pared by 4 bases and J by 4 bases, with 8 bases of the junction left unmatched. The CDR3 consists of 15 residues.

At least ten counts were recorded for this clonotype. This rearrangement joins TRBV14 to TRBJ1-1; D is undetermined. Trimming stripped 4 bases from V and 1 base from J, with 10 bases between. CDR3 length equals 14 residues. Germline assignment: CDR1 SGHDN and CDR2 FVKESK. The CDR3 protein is CASSPGRENTEAFF. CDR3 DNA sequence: TGTGCCAGCAGCCCCGGAAGGGAGAACACTGAAGCTTTCTTT.

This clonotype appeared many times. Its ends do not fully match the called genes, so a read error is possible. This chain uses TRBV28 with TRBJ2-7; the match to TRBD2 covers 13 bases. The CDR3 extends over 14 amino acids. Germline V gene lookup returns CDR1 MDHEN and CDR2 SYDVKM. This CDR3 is CASRAPSGTSGANF. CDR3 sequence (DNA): TGTGCCAGCAGAGCCCCTTCCGGGACTAGCGGGGCCAACTTC.

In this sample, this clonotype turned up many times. The chain's CDR3 is CASNAGLAGVKTQYF. The CDR3 DNA reads as TGTGCCAGCAACGCAGGACTAGCGGGAGTAAAGACCCAGTACTTC. The chain couples TRBV7-2 to TRBJ2-5; 13 nucleotides align to TRBD2. V lost 7 bases and J lost 6; bases outside the gene matches: 8. CDR1 is SGHTA, CDR2 FQGNSA, per germline. This CDR3 spans 15 amino acids.

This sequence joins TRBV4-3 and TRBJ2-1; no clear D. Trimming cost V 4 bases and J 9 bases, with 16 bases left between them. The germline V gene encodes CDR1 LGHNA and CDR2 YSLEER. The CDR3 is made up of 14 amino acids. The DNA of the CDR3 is TGCGCCAGCAGCCCAGAGGACGAGGCGCGTGAGCAGTTCTTC. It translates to CASSPEDEAREQFF.

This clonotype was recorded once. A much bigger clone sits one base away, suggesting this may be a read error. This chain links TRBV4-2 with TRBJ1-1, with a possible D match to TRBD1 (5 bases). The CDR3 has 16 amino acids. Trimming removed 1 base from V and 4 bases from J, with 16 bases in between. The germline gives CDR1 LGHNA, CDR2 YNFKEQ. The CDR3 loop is CASSQGLGGRGTEAFF. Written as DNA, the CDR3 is TGTGCCAGCAGCCAAGGGTTGGGCGGAAGGGGCACTGAAGCTTTCTTT.